This T cell receptor beta chain emerged from a study of a mutant IDH1 vaccine in newly diagnosed glioma. Sequenced by immunoSEQ multiplex PCR; TCRdb stores in-frame clones only, minus some. The sample carries about 51,000 clones, 65% to 80% recorded once. Trimming removed 8 bases at V and 1 base at J, with 14 bases between. Germline CDR1 and CDR2: SGHNT and YYREEE (reference sequence). This CDR3 region has 14 residues. As for time point: baseline, week 1 (first vaccination visit). As for treatment: pre-vaccination baseline after standard-of-care therapy. Sequencing used PBMCs, obtained from a glioma patient treated with radiotherapy, temozolomide or both. The clonotype originates from a woman in her 40s with glioma. V and J are TRBV5-4 and TRBJ2-3; D gene unclear. The DNA for the CDR3 is TGTGCCAGAGCCGAGAGAGAGGGCACAGATACGCAGTATTTT. It yields the protein CARAEREGTDTQYF. Variable domain in full (rest from reference TRBV5-4 and TRBJ2-3): ETGVTQSPTHLIKTRGQQVTLRCSSQSGHNTVSWYQQALGQGPQFIFQYYREEENGRGNFPPRFSGLQFPNYSSELNVNALELDDSALYLCARAEREGTDTQYFGPGTRLTVL.